This TCR beta chain was documented in a study of early T cells in non-severe SARS-CoV-2 infection. Whole-study context: Bulk RNA taken from unsorted whole blood was sequenced, leaving chains unpaired.

Individual cDNA molecules received unique molecular identifiers during library preparation. TCRdb reprocessed the 5' RACE reads via MiXCR and lists one record per CDR3 protein. This table holds approximately 81,000 distinct CDR3 sequences, roughly 6% found once. The sample holds a few counts of this clonotype. V was clipped by 3 bases and J by 1 base; unmatched bases: 5. The CDR3 runs to 16 residues. Germline V CDR1 and CDR2: SGHDN, FVKESK. The chain links TRBV14 to TRBJ2-3, with 9 bases lining up with TRBD1. The TCR originated in an adult who was a healthcare worker with PCR-confirmed SARS-CoV-2 infection or an uninfected control (not recorded which). The sequencing input was whole blood. CDR3 sequence reads: CASSQWTGVRTDTQYF. The DNA for the CDR3 is TGTGCCAGCAGCCAGTGGACAGGGGTCCGCACAGATACGCAGTATTTT.